The 27 T cell receptor beta chains reported below all come from one sample, sequenced in a study of regulatory T cells in long-lasting Graves disease. Stated time point: newly diagnosed GD, antithyroid drugs for less than 3 months. From RNA extracted from PBMCs, the TCR library was made. Libraries of TCR beta came from iRepertoire HTBI primers plus Arm-PCR of CDR3 regions. One entry per CDR3 protein results from TCRdb running MiXCR on the multiplex PCR reads. The sample lists approximately 400,000 distinct CDR3 sequences, roughly a sixth occurring once. The material sequenced was peripheral blood mononuclear cells (PBMCs), taken at new diagnosis, from a patient treated with antithyroid drugs. These receptor sequences come from a female donor with Graves disease.

Ten or more counts support this clonotype. This chain links TRBV11-2 with TRBJ1-1; D gene unclear. Germline-derived CDR1 and CDR2 are SGHAT and FQNNGV. The CDR3 is made up of 15 amino acids. Trimming pared 3 bases from V and 2 bases from J, leaving 13 bases between. In DNA, the CDR3 is TGTGCCAGCAGCTTGGCCCTGATGAACAACACTGAAGCTTTCTTT. Translated, it gives CASSLALMNNTEAFF.

This clonotype appeared a few times. The CDR3 DNA reads TGCGCCAGCGCGCTTCAAGGGGGGTCCGTCACAGATACGCAGTATTTT. Its protein product is CASALQGGSVTDTQYF. V is TRBV5-1 and J is TRBJ2-3, with D possibly being TRBD1 or TRBD2 (6 bases each). This CDR3 has 16 residues. The germline CDR1 and CDR2 sequences are SGHRS and YFSETQ. V dropped 7 bases and J dropped 2 bases, with 20 bases sitting between them.

The chain links TRBV7-2 to TRBJ2-2; the D is unclear. The V and J ends lost 7 bases and 4 bases respectively, with 19 bases between them. Germline V gene lookup returns CDR1 SGHTA and CDR2 FQGNSA. The CDR3 sequence is 16 residues long. The CDR3 DNA is TGTGCCAGCATAGAGTCTCGGCGGCCCGGCACCGGGGAGCTGTTTTTT. It translates to CASIESRRPGTGELFF.

This clonotype was seen ten or more times. The chain carries TRBV7-2 and TRBJ2-2; no clear D. Germline CDR1 reads SGHTA; CDR2 reads FQGNSA. The CDR3 loop spans 14 amino acids. The V and J ends lost 5 bases and 0 bases respectively, with 7 bases between them. The CDR3 here is CASSRQPNTGELFF. The DNA of the CDR3 is TGTGCCAGCAGCAGGCAGCCGAACACCGGGGAGCTGTTTTTT.

This clonotype was seen at least ten times. J is TRBJ2-2 and V is TRBV27, with 13 nucleotides matching TRBD2. Germline lookup yields CDR1 MNHEY and CDR2 SMNVEV (reference sequence). V shed 5 bases, J shed 5 bases, and the junction held 8 bases outside the gene matches. The CDR3 is 17 amino acids. CDR3 loop: CASSPKGLAGSTGELFF. CDR3 nucleotide sequence: TGTGCCAGCAGTCCCAAGGGACTAGCGGGATCTACCGGGGAGCTGTTTTTT.

Notes on this clonotype: At one end the junction does not follow the germline gene, possibly because of a read error. The V call is TRBV6-2 or TRBV6-3, the J call TRBJ2-4; D is possibly TRBD1 (5 bases). The CDR3 runs to 15 residues. Germline CDR1 and CDR2: MNHEY and SVGEGT. Here the CDR3 reads CASSTIRVAKSIQYF. The DNA of the CDR3 is TGTGCCAGCAGTACCATCAGGGTAGCCAAAAGCATTCAGTACTTC.

This clonotype was seen repeatedly, ten times or more. The V gene is TRBV28, the J gene TRBJ1-5; D unclear. This CDR3 has 13 residues. Trimming took 5 bases from V and 5 from J, leaving 10 bases between them. Germline values: CDR1 MDHEN, CDR2 SYDVKM. The CDR3 sequence: CASSPHGDQPQHF. In DNA, the CDR3 is TGTGCCAGCAGTCCCCATGGGGATCAGCCCCAGCATTTT.

In this sample, this clonotype turned up many times. The chain couples TRBV29-1 to TRBJ1-2, with D unclear. The germline V gene encodes CDR1 SQVTM and CDR2 ANQGSEA. V was trimmed by 1 base and J by 6 bases, leaving 15 bases between them. This CDR3 is built from 14 residues. This chain's CDR3 is CSVEVSPGVDGYTF. The CDR3 nucleotides are TGCAGCGTTGAAGTATCGCCCGGGGTGGATGGCTACACCTTC.

This clonotype was counted many times. This chain joins TRBV11-2 and TRBJ2-7, with a tentative D call TRBD2 (6 bases). V was clipped by 5 bases and J by 3 bases, with 17 bases between them. The CDR3 loop spans 15 amino acids. Germline assignment: CDR1 SGHAT and CDR2 FQNNGV. The chain's CDR3 is CASSPLRGLYYEQYF. The CDR3 DNA reads TGTGCCAGCAGCCCCTTGCGGGGCCTATACTACGAGCAGTACTTC.

This clonotype was seen many times. The V and J genes are TRBV7-6 and TRBJ2-1; TRBD1 aligns across 9 bases. V lost 3 bases and J lost 8; bases outside the gene matches: 8. The V gene's germline CDR1 is SGHVS and CDR2 FNYEAQ. This CDR3 contains 15 residues. CDR3 in amino acids: CASSFRDRALDEQFF. The CDR3 region has the DNA TGTGCCAGCAGCTTCCGGGACAGGGCTCTTGATGAGCAGTTCTTC.

The table lists this clonotype with many counts. The chain links TRBV10-2 to TRBJ2-2; D not resolved. The germline V gene has CDR1 WSHSY and CDR2 SAAADI. Trimming took 10 bases from V and 5 from J, leaving 20 bases between them. The CDR3 runs to 15 residues. The CDR3 sequence: CATGTIINFTGELFF. CDR3 bases: TGCGCCACCGGAACTATTATTAACTTTACCGGGGAGCTGTTTTTT.

The V call is TRBV20-1, the J call TRBJ2-1; TRBD2 agrees at 7 bases. The J call may not be correct, given that the DNA end is closer to TRBJ2-7. CDR1 and CDR2 (germline): DFQATT, SNEGSKA (reference sequence). The CDR3 extends over 14 amino acids. The CDR3 here is CSASSLAEYNEQYF. For the CDR3, the DNA is TGCAGTGCTAGTTCGCTAGCGGAGTACAATGAGCAGTACTTC.

The sample holds one count of this clonotype. Being one base from a much bigger clone, this may be a read error. V and J are TRBV10-1 and TRBJ2-3; 8 bases map to TRBD2. The CDR3 is 14 amino acids. With 6 bases clipped from V and 3 bases from J, the junction kept 5 bases outside the gene matches. Germline-derived CDR1 and CDR2 are WNHNN and SYGVQD (reference sequence). The CDR3: CASRSGGRTDTQYF. The CDR3 nucleotides are TGCGCCAGCAGGAGCGGGGGTAGGACAGATACGCAGTATTTT.

This clonotype was picked up many times. V is TRBV27 and J is TRBJ2-3; 8 bases agree with TRBD1. CDR1 and CDR2 from the germline V gene are MNHEY and SMNVEV (reference sequence). The CDR3 totals 17 residues. With 6 bases clipped from V and 5 bases from J, the junction kept 16 bases outside the gene matches. The CDR3 region has the DNA TGTGCCAGCAGACACAACGGCAGGGGGCCTGAAGTAGATACGCAGTATTTT. Protein sequence: CASRHNGRGPEVDTQYF.

This clonotype was detected a few times. J is TRBJ2-5 and V is TRBV7-9, with TRBD1 matching over 8 bases. The germline CDR1 and CDR2 sequences are SEHNR and FQNEAQ (reference sequence). This CDR3 has 14 amino acids. The ends lost 6 bases at V and 5 bases at J; junction bases unmatched: 8. The CDR3 region is CASRQGQAKETQYF. CDR3 coding DNA: TGTGCCAGCAGACAGGGACAGGCCAAGGAGACCCAGTACTTC.

V and J are TRBV7-9 and TRBJ2-4; 8 positions match TRBD1. The CDR3 extends over 17 amino acids. Germline assignment: CDR1 SEHNR and CDR2 FQNEAQ (reference sequence). Trimming took 2 bases from V and 6 from J; bases not matched to a gene: 12. CDR3 coding DNA: TGTGCCAGCAGCTTACACGGGACAGGAGGGTCGGGAAACATTCAGTACTTC. Its protein is CASSLHGTGGSGNIQYF.

In DNA form, the CDR3 reads TGTGCCAGCAGCCCGACAGGGGCCCATGGCTACACCTTC. It is translated as CASSPTGAHGYTF. The chain links TRBV12-3 or TRBV12-4 to TRBJ1-2; 8 positions agree with TRBD1. The CDR3 totals 13 residues. Trimming removed 6 bases from V and 6 bases from J; junction bases left unmatched: 6.

This clonotype has at least ten counts. The chain links TRBV28 to TRBJ2-3; 7 bases map to TRBD2. Looked up from germline, CDR1 is MDHEN and CDR2 is SYDVKM. This CDR3 spans 17 amino acids. With V trimmed by 4 bases and J by 5 bases, 15 bases remained unmatched. The CDR3 loop reads CASSSRKLAVGKDTQYF. The CDR3 nucleotides read TGTGCCAGCAGTTCCCGGAAGCTAGCGGTTGGGAAAGATACGCAGTATTTT.

In its sample, this clonotype was seen many times. The V gene is TRBV2, the J gene TRBJ2-7; 8 nucleotides match TRBD2. V trimming: 6 bases; J trimming: 0 bases; junction bases outside the gene matches: 7. The CDR3 runs 15 residues. Germline V gene data show CDR1 as SNHLY and CDR2 as FYNNEI. CDR3 sequence reads: CASSPRLASSYEQYF. Here the CDR3 DNA reads TGTGCCAGCAGCCCTAGACTAGCGAGCTCCTACGAGCAGTACTTC.

In this sample, this clonotype turned up many times. This chain links TRBV27 with TRBJ2-1; TRBD2 agrees at 7 bases. Unmatched junction bases numbered 8, after V lost 6 bases and J lost 0 bases. The germline CDR1 and CDR2 sequences are MNHEY and SMNVEV (reference sequence). The CDR3 spans 16 residues. The CDR3 sequence: CASSTTSTISYNEQFF. The CDR3, as DNA: TGTGCCAGCAGCACGACTAGCACGATCTCCTACAATGAGCAGTTCTTC.

V and J are TRBV7-8 and TRBJ2-1, with 8 bases that match TRBD1. The closer fit of TRBJ2-5 to the DNA end suggests the J call may be wrong. Per germline, CDR1 SGHVS and CDR2 FQNEAQ. The CDR3 covers 15 residues. The DNA for the CDR3 is TGTGCCAGCTACAGACAGGGGTCGACCCAAGAGACCCAGTACTTC. This gives the protein CASYRQGSTQETQYF.

This clonotype was detected many times. The chain links TRBV12-3 or TRBV12-4 to TRBJ1-5, with 10 bases matching TRBD1. CDR3 length: 17 residues. Germline trimming cut 9 bases from V and 0 bases from J; bases unmatched to any gene: 11. As DNA, the CDR3 is TGTGCCAGTCGCCTAGGACAGGGGGGATATAGCAATCAGCCCCAGCATTTT. Protein: CASRLGQGGYSNQPQHF.

The V and J genes are TRBV6-1 and TRBJ2-7; 7 nucleotides line up with TRBD2. The CDR3 has 14 residues. J gave up 5 bases and V 8 bases, and 12 bases lay outside the gene matches. Germline V lookup: CDR1 MNHNS, CDR2 SASEGT. This CDR3 is CASGQGGRRDEQYF. The CDR3, as DNA: TGTGCCAGCGGTCAGGGAGGGCGGAGGGACGAGCAGTACTTC.

This clonotype turned up a few times. The chain has TRBV4-2 and TRBJ1-2, with D unclear. Deletions cut 0 bases from V and 5 bases from J, with 13 bases between. This CDR3 region has 15 residues. Germline assignment: CDR1 LGHNA and CDR2 YNFKEQ. The CDR3 DNA reads TGTGCCAGCAGCCAAGATTTGGCGCTTTCTTATGGCTACACCTTC. Its translation is CASSQDLALSYGYTF.

The rearrangement uses TRBV4-3 and TRBJ2-2; D call uncertain. The length of the CDR3 is 15 residues. From germline, CDR1 is LGHNA and CDR2 YSLEER. V was clipped by 2 bases and J by 6 bases, with 13 bases between them. This CDR3 is CASSQIRRAPGELFF. The CDR3 DNA is TGCGCCAGCAGCCAAATTAGAAGAGCACCCGGGGAGCTGTTTTTT.

On this clonotype: Because the CDR3's place on the DNA is in doubt, the DNA is left out and the CDR3 is given as listed by TCRdb. CDR3 residues: CASSFYICSAPSGGNNEQFF. This chain joins TRBV11-2 and TRBJ2-1; TRBD2 is the table's D call and was not checked against the DNA. Both ends counted, the CDR3 spans 20 residues. CDR1 and CDR2 (germline): SGHAT, FQNNGV.

This clonotype was recorded at least ten times. The chain carries TRBV12-5 and TRBJ2-7; D remains unclear. Trimming took off 1 base at V and 2 bases at J, with 18 bases between the two ends. CDR1 and CDR2 (germline): LGHNT, FRNRAP. This CDR3 is built from 17 residues. Here the CDR3 reads CASGLGHPGRETYEQYF. The CDR3 bases are TGTGCTAGTGGTTTGGGACACCCGGGTCGTGAAACCTACGAGCAGTACTTC.